This entry is about one TCR beta chain. As yet, its antigen is unknown. Generated by immunoSEQ multiplex PCR, the TCRdb table keeps only in-frame clones and is missing some. The sample holds 110,000 to 150,000 clones, more than 85% seen once. Germline-derived CDR1 and CDR2 are LGHNA and YSLEER. The germline V and J ends were trimmed by 0 bases and 12 bases, with 8 bases remaining between them. This CDR3 has 12 residues. This sample is part of a study of T cell responses to AZD1222 COVID-19 vaccine. The study, taken as a whole, reports: Repertoire samples came only from after the peak T cell response. Donors were largely white British and mainly female; clonal diversity was possibly underestimated.

The sequences come from peripheral blood, collected on day 0 of AZD1222 vaccination. The genes are TRBV4-3 and TRBJ2-2; the D call may be TRBD1 or TRBD2 (5 bases each). The TCR sequence derives from an adult in good health. The CDR3, as DNA: TGCGCCAGCAGCCAAGAACCGGGACAGCTGTTTTTT. Protein: CASSQEPGQLFF.